The clone carrying this TCR beta chain was seen many times. The V end was cut by 2 bases, the J end by 5 bases, with 13 bases between. The germline V gene encodes CDR1 MNHEY and CDR2 SVGEGT. This CDR3 contains 15 residues. This sample was taken from a study of blood T cells in healthy people across ages. A second PCR, run for about 6 to 11 cycles, used a sample-barcoded 5' primer plus a J-beta primer mix. MiXCR was run by TCRdb on the 5' RACE reads, yielding one entry per CDR3 protein. The table has 1,100,000 or so distinct CDR3 sequences, over 35% seen once; the top ten hold 18%. This TCR was sampled from a woman in her sixties in good health. The chain uses TRBV6-2 or TRBV6-3 and TRBJ1-5, with D unclear. The sequenced sample consisted of blood. The CDR3 region is CASSYVRAGYQPQHF. The CDR3 DNA follows: TGTGCCAGCAGTTACGTCCGTGCGGGGTATCAGCCCCAGCATTTT.